Below, one T cell receptor (beta chain) is given with its context. Its target is not known. This specimen comes from a study of regulatory T cells in long-lasting Graves disease. Whole-study findings and limits: Persistent disease favored TRBV28, TRBJ1-2 and TRBJ2-5.

Time point defined: newly diagnosed GD, antithyroid drugs for less than 3 months. The TCR library was prepared using RNA isolated from PBMCs. The source of the patients was an endocrinology department in Xi'an, China. Assembly of TCR beta libraries relied on iRepertoire HTBI primers together with Arm-PCR of CDR3 regions. One entry per CDR3 protein, called by TCRdb with MiXCR from the multiplex PCR reads. The table lists more than 450,000 distinct CDR3 sequences, around 15% of them singletons. The germline CDR1 and CDR2 sequences are LNHNV and YYDKDF (reference sequence). The CDR3 runs to 16 residues. The V end lost 5 bases, the J end lost 0 bases, and 13 bases lay between the germline ends. These same records also appear under a second study, on T cells in Graves' hyperthyroidism and ophthalmopathy.

This TCR came from a man aged 35 to 55 with Graves disease. The input for sequencing was peripheral blood mononuclear cells (PBMCs), taken at new diagnosis, from a patient treated with antithyroid drugs. This chain links TRBV15 with TRBJ2-2, with a weak D call TRBD1 (6 bases). CDR3 bases: TGTGCCACCAGCGCAACCGGGACAACGAACACCGGGGAGCTGTTTTTT. Amino acids: CATSATGTTNTGELFF.